The source of this TCR beta chain is a study of tissue-resident memory T cells in lung cancer (dated by TCRdb to about 2019). About the full investigation: TCR beta-chain sequencing compared paired tumor TRM and tumor non-TRM populations from around ten lung cancer patients.

CD8+ T cells were sorted by CD103 expression on a BD FACSAria-II directly into ice-cold TRIzol LS reagent. Freshly resected lung tumor tissue was collected at the time of surgical resection. Fresh cells were subjected to Fc receptor blocking and were subsequently stained for CD45, CD4, CD3, CD8A and CD103, and DAPI was used for live/dead discrimination. A miRNeasy kit was used to purify total RNA from sorted CD103+ and CD103- CD8+ T cells. CD103 expression was used to sort tumor-infiltrating CD8+ cytotoxic T cells, separating tissue-resident memory (TRM) cells from non-TRM cells. Patients with treatment-naive lung cancer were used as donors. Patients with respiratory malignancies who were newly diagnosed and untreated were prospectively recruited upon referral. This clonotype is categorized as medium-sized (0.01 to 0.1%). The specificity of this receptor is unknown. No qualities accompany the bases; no much larger clone lies one base away.

Including the terminal cysteine and phenylalanine, the CDR3 comprises 15 residues. Of all the DNA, just the CDR3 is kept, 45 bases in frame from base 1. CDR1 and CDR2 are read off the germline V gene as SGHRS and YFSETQ. Trimming costs V 1 base and J 8 bases, and their ends lie 16 bases apart. The full study reports these points: Expanded clonotypes accounted for an average of 73% of tumor TRM repertoires and more than 45% of tumor non-TRM repertoires. Compared with tumor non-TRM cells, tumor TRM cells had a significantly more restricted TCR repertoire, reflected in lower Shannon-Wiener and inverse Simpson diversity. The most expanded clonotype averaged roughly 20% of sequenced TRM cells per patient, suggesting expansion of a single tumor antigen-specific clone.

Instrument used: Illumina MiSeq. Unique molecular identifiers were incorporated into the TCR sequencing libraries, and TruSeq single indexes were used for indexing. For the original study's pipeline: With default settings for both tools, TCR reads were mapped and error-corrected using MIGEC v1.2.7 and then analyzed using VDJtools v1.1.7. Shannon-Wiener and inverse Simpson indices were computed in VDJtools to quantify repertoire diversity. A frequency threshold of at least three was used to define expanded TCRbeta clonotypes. Across the approximately nine patients, Wilcoxon rank-sum tests were used for the statistical comparisons of TCR diversity between tumor TRM and non-TRM populations. In TCRdb, the public reads were trimmed at Q25 with fastp and aligned with MiXCR, with productive beta chains retained. CDR3 protein sequences are deduplicated, and each keeps its most common genes and DNA. TCRdb's processing, not the authors' own work, is the source of the V and J calls. The sample table holds about 250 distinct CDR3 sequences, of which 15% to 20% were seen once. The ten largest make up 70% to 75% of the sample.

The TCR sequence derives from a human donor with treatment-naive lung cancer (subtype not recorded). The rearrangement combines TRBV5-1 with TRBJ1-3; possibly the D gene is TRBD1, per 5 matching bases. The sequenced sample consisted of CD103+ CD8+ T cells from lung tumor tissue. Explained via the paper, the cell subset or site label denotes: tissue-resident memory (TRM) CD8+ CTLs. The bases are TGCGCCAGCAGCTTGATCGGCGGGGGAGGAGACACCATATATTTT. This translates into CASSLIGGGGDTIYF.